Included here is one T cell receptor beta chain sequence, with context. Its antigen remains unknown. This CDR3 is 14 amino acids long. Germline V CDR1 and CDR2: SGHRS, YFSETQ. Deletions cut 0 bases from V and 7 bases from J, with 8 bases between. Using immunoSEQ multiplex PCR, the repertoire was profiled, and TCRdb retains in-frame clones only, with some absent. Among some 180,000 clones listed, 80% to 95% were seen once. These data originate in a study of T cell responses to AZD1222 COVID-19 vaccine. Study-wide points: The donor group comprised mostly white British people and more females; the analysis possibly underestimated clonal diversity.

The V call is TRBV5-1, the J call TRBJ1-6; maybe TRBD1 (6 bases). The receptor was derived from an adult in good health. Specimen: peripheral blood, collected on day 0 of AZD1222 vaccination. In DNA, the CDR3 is TGCGCCAGCAGCTTGGAGGACAGAAATTCACCCCTCCACTTT. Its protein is CASSLEDRNSPLHF.